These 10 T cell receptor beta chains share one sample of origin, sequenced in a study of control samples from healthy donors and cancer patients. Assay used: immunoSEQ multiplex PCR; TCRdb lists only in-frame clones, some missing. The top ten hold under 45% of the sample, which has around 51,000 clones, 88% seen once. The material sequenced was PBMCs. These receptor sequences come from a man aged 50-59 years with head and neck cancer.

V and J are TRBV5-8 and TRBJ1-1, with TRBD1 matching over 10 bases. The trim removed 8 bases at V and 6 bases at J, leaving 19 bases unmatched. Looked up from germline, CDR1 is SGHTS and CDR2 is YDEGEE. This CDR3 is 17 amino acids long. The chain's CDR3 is CARGGSGTGVLKAEAFF. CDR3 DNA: TGTGCCAGGGGGGGGTCCGGGACAGGGGTTCTGAAGGCTGAAGCTTTCTTT.

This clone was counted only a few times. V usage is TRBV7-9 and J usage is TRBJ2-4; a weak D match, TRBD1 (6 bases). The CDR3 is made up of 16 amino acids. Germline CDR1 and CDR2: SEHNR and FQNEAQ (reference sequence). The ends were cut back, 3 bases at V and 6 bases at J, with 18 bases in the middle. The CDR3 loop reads CASSFIQGPSGNIQYF. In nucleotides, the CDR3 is TGTGCCAGCAGCTTTATACAGGGACCAAGCGGAAACATTCAGTACTTC. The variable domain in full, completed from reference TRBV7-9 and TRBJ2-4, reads DTGVSQNPRHKITKRGQNVTFRCDPISEHNRLYWYRQTLGQGPEFLTYFQNEAQLEKSRLLSDRFSAERPKGSFSTLEIQRTEQGDSAMYLCASSFIQGPSGNIQYFGAGTRLSVL.

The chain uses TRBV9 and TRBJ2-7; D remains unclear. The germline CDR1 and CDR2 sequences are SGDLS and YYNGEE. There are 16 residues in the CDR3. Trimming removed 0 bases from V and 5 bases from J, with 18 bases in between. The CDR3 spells CASSVALSGPRDEQYF. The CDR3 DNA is TGTGCCAGCAGCGTAGCACTTTCCGGGCCCCGGGACGAGCAGTACTTC.

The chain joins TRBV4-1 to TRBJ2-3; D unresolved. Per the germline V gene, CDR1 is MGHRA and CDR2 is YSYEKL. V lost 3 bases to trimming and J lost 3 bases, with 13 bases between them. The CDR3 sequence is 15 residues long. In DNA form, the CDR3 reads TGCGCCAGCAGCCAGGATACCTACGGAACAGATACGCAGTATTTT. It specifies CASSQDTYGTDTQYF.

The CDR3 loop is CSVDGTERDYGYTF. The CDR3 DNA sequence: TGCAGCGTCGATGGGACAGAGCGTGACTATGGCTACACCTTC. This chain links TRBV29-1 with TRBJ1-2; TRBD1 matches 7 bases. The CDR3 contains 14 residues. Germline V lookup: CDR1 SQVTM, CDR2 ANQGSEA. V lost 6 bases to trimming and J lost 3 bases; unmatched junction nucleotides: 10.

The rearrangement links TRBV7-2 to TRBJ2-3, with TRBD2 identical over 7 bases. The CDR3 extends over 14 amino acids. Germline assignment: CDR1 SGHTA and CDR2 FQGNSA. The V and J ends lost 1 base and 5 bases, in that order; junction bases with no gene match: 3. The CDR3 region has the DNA TGTGCCAGCAGCTTAGGCGGGAGTAGAGATACGCAGTATTTT. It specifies CASSLGGSRDTQYF.

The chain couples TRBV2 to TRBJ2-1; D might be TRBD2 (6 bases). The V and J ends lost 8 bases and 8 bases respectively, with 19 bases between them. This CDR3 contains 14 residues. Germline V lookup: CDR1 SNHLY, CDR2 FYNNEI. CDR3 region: CASRAGTSAYEQFF. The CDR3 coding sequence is TGTGCCAGCCGGGCCGGGACTTCCGCCTATGAGCAGTTCTTC.

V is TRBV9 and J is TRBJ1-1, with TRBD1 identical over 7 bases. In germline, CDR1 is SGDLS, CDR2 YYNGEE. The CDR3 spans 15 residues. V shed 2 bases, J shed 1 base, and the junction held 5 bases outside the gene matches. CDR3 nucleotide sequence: TGTGCCAGCAGCGTTATGACAGGGAGGAACACTGAAGCTTTCTTT. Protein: CASSVMTGRNTEAFF.

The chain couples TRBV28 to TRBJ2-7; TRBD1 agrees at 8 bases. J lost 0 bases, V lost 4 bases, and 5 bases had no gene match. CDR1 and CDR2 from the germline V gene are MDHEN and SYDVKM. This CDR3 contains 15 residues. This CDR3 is CASSSSGQVSYEQYF. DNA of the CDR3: TGTGCCAGCAGTTCCTCGGGACAGGTCTCCTACGAGCAGTACTTC.

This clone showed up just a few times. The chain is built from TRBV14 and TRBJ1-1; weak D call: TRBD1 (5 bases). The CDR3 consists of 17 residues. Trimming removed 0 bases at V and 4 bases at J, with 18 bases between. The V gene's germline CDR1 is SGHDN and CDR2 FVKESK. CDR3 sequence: CASSQDRSRGTGTEAFF. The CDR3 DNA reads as TGTGCCAGCAGCCAAGACAGGAGCCGGGGTACAGGCACTGAAGCTTTCTTT.